This T cell receptor (beta chain) was profiled in a study of cytomegalovirus exposure and HLA in healthy donors. V was trimmed by 3 bases and J by 5 bases, leaving 15 bases between them. The CDR3 contains 16 residues. Germline CDR1 reads SGHRS; CDR2 reads YFSETQ. Vbeta (60) and Jbeta (13) primers were used in the PCR. Produced via immunoSEQ multiplex PCR; TCRdb's table is partial and in-frame only. The sample lists about 140,000 clones, around 65% occurring once. This chain uses TRBV5-1 with TRBJ1-6; D perhaps matches TRBD1 (5 bases). The sequence was obtained from a woman aged 60 to 75 in good health and CMV-seronegative. Sequenced material: PBMCs. CDR3 DNA sequence: TGCGCCAGCAGCTCGAATGCGGGGACCGATAATTCACCCCTCCACTTT. Its translation: CASSSNAGTDNSPLHF.